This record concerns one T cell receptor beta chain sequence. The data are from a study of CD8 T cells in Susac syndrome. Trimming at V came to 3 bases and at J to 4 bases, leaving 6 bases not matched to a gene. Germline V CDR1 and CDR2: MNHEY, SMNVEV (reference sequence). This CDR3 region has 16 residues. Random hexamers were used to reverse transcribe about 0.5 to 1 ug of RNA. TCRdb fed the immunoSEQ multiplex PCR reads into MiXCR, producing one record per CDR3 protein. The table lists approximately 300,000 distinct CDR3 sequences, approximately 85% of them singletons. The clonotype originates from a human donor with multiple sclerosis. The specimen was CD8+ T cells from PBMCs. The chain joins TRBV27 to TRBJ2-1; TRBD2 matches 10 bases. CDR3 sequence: CASSFTSGMVYNEQFF. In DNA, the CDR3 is TGTGCCAGCAGTTTCACTAGCGGGATGGTATACAATGAGCAGTTCTTC.